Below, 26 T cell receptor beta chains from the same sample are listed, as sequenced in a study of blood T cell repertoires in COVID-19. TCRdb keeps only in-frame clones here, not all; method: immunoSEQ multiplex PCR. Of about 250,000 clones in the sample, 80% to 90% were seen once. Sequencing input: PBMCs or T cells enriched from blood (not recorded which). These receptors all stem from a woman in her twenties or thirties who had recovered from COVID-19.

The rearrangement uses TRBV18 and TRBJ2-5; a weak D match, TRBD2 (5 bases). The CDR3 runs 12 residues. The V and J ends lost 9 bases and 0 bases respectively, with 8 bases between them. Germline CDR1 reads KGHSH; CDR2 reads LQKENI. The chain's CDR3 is CASTGDQETQYF. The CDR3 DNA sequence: TGTGCCAGTACCGGGGACCAAGAGACCCAGTACTTC.

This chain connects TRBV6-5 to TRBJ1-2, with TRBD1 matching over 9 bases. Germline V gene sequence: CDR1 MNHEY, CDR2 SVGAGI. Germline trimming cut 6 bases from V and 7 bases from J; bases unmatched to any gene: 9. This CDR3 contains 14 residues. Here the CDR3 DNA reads TGTGCCAGCAGCAGGGGACAGGGTGAACGTGGCTACACCTTC. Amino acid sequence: CASSRGQGERGYTF.

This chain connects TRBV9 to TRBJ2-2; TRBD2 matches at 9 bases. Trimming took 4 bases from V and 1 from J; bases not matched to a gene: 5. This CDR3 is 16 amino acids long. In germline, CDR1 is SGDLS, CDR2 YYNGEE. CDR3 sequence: CASSPRLAVNTGELFF. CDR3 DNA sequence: TGTGCCAGCAGCCCCAGACTAGCGGTGAACACCGGGGAGCTGTTTTTT.

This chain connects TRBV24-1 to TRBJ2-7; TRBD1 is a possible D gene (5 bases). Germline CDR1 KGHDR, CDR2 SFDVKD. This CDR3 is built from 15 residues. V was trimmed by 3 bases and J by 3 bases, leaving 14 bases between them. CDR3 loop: CATSDEASDSYEQYF. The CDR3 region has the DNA TGTGCCACCAGTGATGAAGCAAGCGACAGCTACGAGCAGTACTTC.

CDR3 coding DNA: TGTGCCAGCAGCCTACGGACTAGAGACGAGCAGTACTTC. Amino acids: CASSLRTRDEQYF. The V call is TRBV7-2, the J call TRBJ2-7; 7 nucleotides match TRBD2. The CDR3 extends over 13 amino acids. Germline values: CDR1 SGHTA, CDR2 FQGNSA. The trim removed 5 bases at V and 5 bases at J, leaving 6 bases unmatched.

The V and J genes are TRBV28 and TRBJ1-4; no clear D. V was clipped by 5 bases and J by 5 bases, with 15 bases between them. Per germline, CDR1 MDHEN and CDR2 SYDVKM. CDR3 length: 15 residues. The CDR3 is CASSPSQRRNEKLFF. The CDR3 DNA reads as TGTGCCAGCAGTCCCTCGCAGCGCCGGAATGAAAAACTGTTTTTT.

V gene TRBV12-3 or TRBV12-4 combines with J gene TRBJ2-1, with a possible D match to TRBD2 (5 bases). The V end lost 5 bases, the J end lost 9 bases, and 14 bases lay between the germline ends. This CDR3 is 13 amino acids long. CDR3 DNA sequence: TGTGCCAGCAGTCCTAGGACTTTATCTGAGCAGTTCTTC. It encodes CASSPRTLSEQFF.

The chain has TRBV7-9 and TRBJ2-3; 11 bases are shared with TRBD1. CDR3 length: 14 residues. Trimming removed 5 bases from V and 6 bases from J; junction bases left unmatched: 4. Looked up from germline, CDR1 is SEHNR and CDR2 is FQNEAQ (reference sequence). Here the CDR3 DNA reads TGTGCCAGCAGCCTAGGACAGGGGGCTGATACGCAGTATTTT. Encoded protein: CASSLGQGADTQYF.

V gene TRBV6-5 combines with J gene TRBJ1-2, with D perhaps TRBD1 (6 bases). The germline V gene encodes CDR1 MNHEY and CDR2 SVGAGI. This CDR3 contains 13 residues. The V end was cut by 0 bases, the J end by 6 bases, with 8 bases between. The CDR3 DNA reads TGTGCCAGCAGTTACTCAGGGGGTCATGGCTACACCTTC. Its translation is CASSYSGGHGYTF.

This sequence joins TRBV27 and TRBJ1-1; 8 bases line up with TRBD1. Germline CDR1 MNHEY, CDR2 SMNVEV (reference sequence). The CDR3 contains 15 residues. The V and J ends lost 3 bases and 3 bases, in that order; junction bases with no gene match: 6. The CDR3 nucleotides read TGTGCCAGCAGTTTGCGGGACAGGCGATACACTGAAGCTTTCTTT. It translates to CASSLRDRRYTEAFF.

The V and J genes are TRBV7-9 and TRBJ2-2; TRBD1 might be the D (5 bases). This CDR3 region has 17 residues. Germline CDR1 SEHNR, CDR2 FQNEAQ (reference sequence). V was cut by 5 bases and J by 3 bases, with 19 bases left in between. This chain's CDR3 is CASSGPRGNSHTGELFF. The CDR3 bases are TGTGCCAGCAGCGGTCCAAGGGGCAACTCTCACACCGGGGAGCTGTTTTTT.

The CDR3 is CASRSQGKNTEAFF. The CDR3 DNA reads as TGTGCCAGCAGATCACAGGGGAAGAACACTGAAGCTTTCTTT. J is TRBJ1-1 and V is TRBV3-1 (or the pseudogene TRBV3-2); TRBD1 agrees at 7 bases. This CDR3 is built from 14 residues. V trimming: 6 bases; J trimming: 1 base; junction bases outside the gene matches: 5. Germline CDR1 and CDR2: LGHDT and YNNKEL (reference sequence).

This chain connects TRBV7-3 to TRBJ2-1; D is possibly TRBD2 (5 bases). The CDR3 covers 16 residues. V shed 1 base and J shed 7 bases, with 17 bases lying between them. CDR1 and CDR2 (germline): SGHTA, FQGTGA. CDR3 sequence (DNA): TGTGCCAGCAGCTTAATACGGTTTGCGGGTGGGAATGAGCAGTTCTTC. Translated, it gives CASSLIRFAGGNEQFF. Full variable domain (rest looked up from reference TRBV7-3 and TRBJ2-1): GAGVSQTPSNKVTEKGKYVELRCDPISGHTALYWYRQSLGQGPEFLIYFQGTGAADDSGLPNDRFFAVRPEGSVSTLKIQRTERGDSAVYLCASSLIRFAGGNEQFFGPGTRLTVL.

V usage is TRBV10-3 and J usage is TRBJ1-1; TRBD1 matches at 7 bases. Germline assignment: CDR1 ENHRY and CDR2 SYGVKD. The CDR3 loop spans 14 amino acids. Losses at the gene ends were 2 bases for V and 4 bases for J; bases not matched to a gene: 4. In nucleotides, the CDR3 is TGTGCCATCAGTGAGCCCAACAGGGGCACTGAAGCTTTCTTT. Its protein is CAISEPNRGTEAFF.

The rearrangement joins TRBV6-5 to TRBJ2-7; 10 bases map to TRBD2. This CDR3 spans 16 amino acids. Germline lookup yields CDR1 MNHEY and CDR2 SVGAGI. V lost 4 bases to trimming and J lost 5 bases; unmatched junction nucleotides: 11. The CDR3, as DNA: TGTGCCAGCAGTTCCCCGTTAGCGGGAGGAGGAAACGAGCAGTACTTC. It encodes CASSSPLAGGGNEQYF.

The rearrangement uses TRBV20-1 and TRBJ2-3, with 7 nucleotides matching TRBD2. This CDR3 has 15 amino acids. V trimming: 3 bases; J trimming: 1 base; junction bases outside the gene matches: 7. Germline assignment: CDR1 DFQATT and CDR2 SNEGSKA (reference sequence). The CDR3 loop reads CSASGGEGGTDTQYF. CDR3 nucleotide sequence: TGCAGTGCTAGTGGGGGGGAGGGAGGCACAGATACGCAGTATTTT.

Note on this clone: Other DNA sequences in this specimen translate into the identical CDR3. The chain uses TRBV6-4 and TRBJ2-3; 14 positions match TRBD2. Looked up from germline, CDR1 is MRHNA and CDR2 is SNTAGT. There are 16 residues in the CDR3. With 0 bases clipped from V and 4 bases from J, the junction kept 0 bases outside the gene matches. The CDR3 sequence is CASSDSTSGGADTQYF. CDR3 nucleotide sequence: TGTGCCAGCAGTGACTCGACTAGCGGGGGGGCAGATACGCAGTATTTT.

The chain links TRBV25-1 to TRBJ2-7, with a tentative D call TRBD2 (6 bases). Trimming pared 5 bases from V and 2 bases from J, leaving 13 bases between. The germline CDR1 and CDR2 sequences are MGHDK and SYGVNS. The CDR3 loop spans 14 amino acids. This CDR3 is CASSPRDSAYEQYF. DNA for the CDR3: TGTGCCAGCAGTCCTCGGGACTCAGCCTACGAGCAGTACTTC.

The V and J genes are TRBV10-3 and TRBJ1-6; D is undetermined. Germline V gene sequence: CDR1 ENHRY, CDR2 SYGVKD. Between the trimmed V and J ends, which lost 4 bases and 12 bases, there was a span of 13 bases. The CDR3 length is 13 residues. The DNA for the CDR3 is TGTGCCATCAGTGGAACCGGGAGTAGACCCCTCCACTTT. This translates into CAISGTGSRPLHF.

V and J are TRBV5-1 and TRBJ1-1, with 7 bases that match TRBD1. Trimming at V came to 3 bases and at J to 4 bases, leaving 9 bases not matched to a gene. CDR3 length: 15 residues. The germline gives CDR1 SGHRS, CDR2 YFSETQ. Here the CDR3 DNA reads TGCGCCAGCAGCTGGAACAGGGGCTTGCGCACTGAAGCTTTCTTT. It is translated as CASSWNRGLRTEAFF. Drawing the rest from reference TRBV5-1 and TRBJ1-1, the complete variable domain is KAGVTQTPRYLIKTRGQQVTLSCSPISGHRSVSWYQQTPGQGLQFLFEYFSETQRNKGNFPGRFSGRQFSNSRSEMNVSTLELGDSALYLCASSWNRGLRTEAFFGQGTRLTVV.

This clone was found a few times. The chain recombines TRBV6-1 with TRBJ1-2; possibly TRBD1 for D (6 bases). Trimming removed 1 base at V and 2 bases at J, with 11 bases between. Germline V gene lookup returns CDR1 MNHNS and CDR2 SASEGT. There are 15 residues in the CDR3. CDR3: CASSEGGGRNYGYTF. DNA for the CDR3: TGTGCCAGCAGTGAAGGGGGGGGCAGAAACTATGGCTACACCTTC.

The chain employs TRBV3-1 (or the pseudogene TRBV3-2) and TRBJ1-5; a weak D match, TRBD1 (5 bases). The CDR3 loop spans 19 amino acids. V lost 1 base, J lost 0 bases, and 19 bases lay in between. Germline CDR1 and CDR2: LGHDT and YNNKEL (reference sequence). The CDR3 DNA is TGTGCCAGCAGCCAAGCCGTCGGGAGGGGACGATATAGCAATCAGCCCCAGCATTTT. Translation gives CASSQAVGRGRYSNQPQHF.

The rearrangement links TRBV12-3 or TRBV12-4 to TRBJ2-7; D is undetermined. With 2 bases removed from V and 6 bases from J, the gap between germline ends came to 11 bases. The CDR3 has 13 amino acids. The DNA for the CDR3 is TGTGCCAGCAGTTTAACTTTTAGCCGCGAGCAGTACTTC. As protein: CASSLTFSREQYF.

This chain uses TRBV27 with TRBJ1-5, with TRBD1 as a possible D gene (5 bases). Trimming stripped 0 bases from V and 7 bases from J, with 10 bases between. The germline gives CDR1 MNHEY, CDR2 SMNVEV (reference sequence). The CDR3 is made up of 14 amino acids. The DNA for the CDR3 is TGTGCCAGCAGTTTATCAGGGCAGGGCCAGCCCCAGCATTTT. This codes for CASSLSGQGQPQHF.

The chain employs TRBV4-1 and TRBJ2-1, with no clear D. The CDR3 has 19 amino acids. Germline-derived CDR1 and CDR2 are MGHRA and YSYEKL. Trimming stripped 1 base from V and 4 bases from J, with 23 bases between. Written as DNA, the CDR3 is TGCGCCAGCAGCCAAGCCGTATATAGCCGCGAGCCTTTTTACAATGAGCAGTTCTTC. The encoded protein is CASSQAVYSREPFYNEQFF.

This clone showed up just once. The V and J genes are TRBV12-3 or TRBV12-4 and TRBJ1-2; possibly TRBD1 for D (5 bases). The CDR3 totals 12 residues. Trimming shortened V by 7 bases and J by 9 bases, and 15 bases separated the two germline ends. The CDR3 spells CASTMGHSRYTF. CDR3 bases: TGTGCCAGCACCATGGGGCATAGTCGCTACACCTTC.